This T cell receptor beta chain was obtained from a study of sequential checkpoint blockade in melanoma. The CDR3 length is 11 residues. Germline V gene data show CDR1 as SEHNR and CDR2 as FQNEAQ (reference sequence). Sequencing was performed with immunoSEQ multiplex PCR; in TCRdb, only in-frame clones are kept and a portion is missing. Of some 10,000 clones detected, 77% appear once; the ten largest clones hold approximately 10%. Treatment in this sample: randomized to nivolumab then ipilimumab (arm A) or the reverse (arm B). None of the patients previously received DNA-damaging chemotherapy. Specimen: CD8+ T cells sorted from blood (inferred from file names), collected from a patient given nivolumab and ipilimumab in sequence. The chain has TRBV7-9 and TRBJ2-7, with 8 positions matching TRBD2. This receptor was obtained from a human donor with melanoma. The CDR3 nucleotides read TGTGCTTTGGGACTAGGCTACGAGCAGTACTTC. Amino acids: CALGLGYEQYF.